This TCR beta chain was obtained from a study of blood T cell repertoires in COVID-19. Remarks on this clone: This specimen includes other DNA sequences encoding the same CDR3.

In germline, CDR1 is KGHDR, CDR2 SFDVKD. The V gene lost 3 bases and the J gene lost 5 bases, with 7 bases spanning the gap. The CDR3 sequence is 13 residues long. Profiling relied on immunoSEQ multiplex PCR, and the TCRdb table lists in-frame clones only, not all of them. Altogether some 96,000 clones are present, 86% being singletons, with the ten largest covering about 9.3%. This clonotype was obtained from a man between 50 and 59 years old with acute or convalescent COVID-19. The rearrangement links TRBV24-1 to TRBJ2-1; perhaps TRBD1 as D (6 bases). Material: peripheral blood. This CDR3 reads CATSDPGDNEQFF. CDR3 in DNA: TGTGCCACCAGTGATCCAGGGGACAATGAGCAGTTCTTC.